This T cell receptor beta chain came from a study of blood T cell repertoires in COVID-19. In the study overall: Researchers got acute and convalescent COVID-19 samples from the United States, Italy and Spain.

Membership in each cohort depended on participant-reported clinical history. V was pared by 1 base and J by 4 bases, with 0 bases of the junction left unmatched. This CDR3 region has 14 residues. CDR1 is SGHDT and CDR2 is YYEEEE in the germline V gene. TCRdb keeps only in-frame clones here, not all; method: immunoSEQ multiplex PCR. The sample lists about 210,000 clones, over 80% seen once, with around a tenth in the top ten. The receptor was isolated from a man between 18 and 29 years old with acute COVID-19. The chain couples TRBV5-6 to TRBJ2-5, with 11 bases that match TRBD2. The sample consisted of PBMCs or T cells enriched from blood (not recorded which). The CDR3 sequence is CASSLTSGRETQYF. The CDR3 bases are TGTGCCAGCAGCTTGACTAGCGGGAGAGAGACCCAGTACTTC.